The TCR beta chain under discussion was sequenced for a study of neurological immune-mediated disorders. TCRdb used MiXCR to reprocess the 5' RACE reads, holding one entry per CDR3 protein. This sample carries roughly 80,000 distinct CDR3 sequences, 17% of them seen once, and the ten largest clones take about 16%. Regarding the study as a whole: Falling below healthy controls, multiple sclerosis showed the least TCR clonal expansion, while HTLV-1-associated myelopathy showed the most.

This clonotype was recorded at least ten times. What it recognizes is unknown. CDR3 size: 17 residues. With 5 bases clipped from V and 2 bases from J, the junction kept 11 bases outside the gene matches. Germline V gives CDR1 MNHEY, CDR2 SMNVEV (reference sequence). The TCR sequence derives from a woman between 35 and 50 years old in good health. The sample consisted of PBMCs. The chain recombines TRBV27 with TRBJ2-5, with TRBD2 matching over 10 bases. DNA of the CDR3: TGTGCCAGCAGTCTCTCTGGGAGCGGGGGGGGTCAAGAGACCCAGTACTTC. Amino acid sequence: CASSLSGSGGGQETQYF.